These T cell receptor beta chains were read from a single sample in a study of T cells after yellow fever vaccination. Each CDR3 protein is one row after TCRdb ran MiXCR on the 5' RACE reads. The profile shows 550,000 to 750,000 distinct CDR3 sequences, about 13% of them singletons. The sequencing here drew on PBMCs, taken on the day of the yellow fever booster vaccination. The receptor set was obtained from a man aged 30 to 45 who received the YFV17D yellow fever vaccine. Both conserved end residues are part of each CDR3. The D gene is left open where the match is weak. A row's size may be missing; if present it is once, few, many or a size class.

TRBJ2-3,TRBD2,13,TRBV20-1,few,TGCAGTGGGACTAGCGGGAGGGTTGATACGCAGTATTTT,CSGTSGRVDTQYF
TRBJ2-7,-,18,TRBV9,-,TGTGCCAGCAGCCGAACCCCCGGCGGTCGAGGGGCCCTCTACGAGCAGTACTTC,CASSRTPGGRGALYEQYF
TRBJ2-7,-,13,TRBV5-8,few,TGTGCCAGCAGCTTCCAGTATTCCTACGAGCAGTACTTC,CASSFQYSYEQYF
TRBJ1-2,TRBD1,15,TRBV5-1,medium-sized,TGCGCCAGCAGCCGTCCCGGGACAGGGATCATCGGCTACACCTTC,CASSRPGTGIIGYTF
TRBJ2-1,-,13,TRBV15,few,TGTGCCACCAGCAGAGGGACAGAGAATGAGCAGTTCTTC,CATSRGTENEQFF
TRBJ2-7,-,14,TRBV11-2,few,TGTGCCAGCAGCTCCTACAGGGTCGGCTACGAGCAGTACTTC,CASSSYRVGYEQYF
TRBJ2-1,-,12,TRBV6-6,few,TGTGCCAGCAGTTACTCAGGGTATGAGCAGTTCTTC,CASSYSGYEQFF
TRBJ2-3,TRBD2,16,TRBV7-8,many,TGTGCCAGCAGCCCCGGGGGGGGACGGGACACAGATACGCAGTATTTT,CASSPGGGRDTDTQYF
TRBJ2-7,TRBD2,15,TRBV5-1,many,TGCGCCAGCGGAAATGGGACTAGCGGGAGCCACGAGCAGTACTTC,CASGNGTSGSHEQYF
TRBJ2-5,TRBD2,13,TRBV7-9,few,TGTGCCAGCCGGACTAGCGGGACAGAGACCCAGTACTTC,CASRTSGTETQYF